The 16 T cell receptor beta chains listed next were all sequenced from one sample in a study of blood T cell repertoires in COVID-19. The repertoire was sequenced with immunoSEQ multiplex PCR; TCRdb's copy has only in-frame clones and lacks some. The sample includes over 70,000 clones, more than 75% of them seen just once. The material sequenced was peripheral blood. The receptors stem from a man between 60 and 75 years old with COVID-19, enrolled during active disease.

The CDR3 DNA reads TGCAGCGTTGTTGGACTCGAGGAGACCCAGTACTTC. This codes for CSVVGLEETQYF. J is TRBJ2-5 and V is TRBV29-1; tentatively, D is TRBD2 (5 bases). The CDR3 has 12 amino acids. The V end was cut by 4 bases, the J end by 5 bases, with 11 bases between. The germline V gene encodes CDR1 SQVTM and CDR2 ANQGSEA.

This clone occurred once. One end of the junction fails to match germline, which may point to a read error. As DNA, the CDR3 is TGTGCCCGTAGCCGGGGTTGGCTCGCGGGGGGGAACACCGGGGAGCTGTTTTTT. It is translated as CARSRGWLAGGNTGELFF. The genes are TRBV19 and TRBJ2-2, with 8 bases aligning to TRBD2. Germline V gene sequence: CDR1 LNHDA, CDR2 SQIVND (reference sequence). The CDR3 covers 18 residues.

The CDR3 DNA follows: TGTGCCAGCAGCCAAGACAGGGACTATGGCTACACCTTC. Residues: CASSQDRDYGYTF. The chain joins TRBV7-3 to TRBJ1-2, with TRBD1 matching 7 bases. With 5 bases clipped from V and 3 bases from J, the junction kept 3 bases outside the gene matches. The CDR3 is 13 residues long. CDR1 is SGHTA, CDR2 FQGTGA, per germline.

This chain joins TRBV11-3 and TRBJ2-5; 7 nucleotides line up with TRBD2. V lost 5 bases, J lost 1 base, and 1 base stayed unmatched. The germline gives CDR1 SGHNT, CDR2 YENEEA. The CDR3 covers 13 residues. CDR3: CASSRTSQETQYF. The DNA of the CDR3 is TGTGCCAGCAGCAGGACTAGCCAAGAGACCCAGTACTTC.

The CDR3 region has the DNA TGTGCCAGCAGCTTCTCGGGTACCGCTGAAGCTTTCTTT. Protein product: CASSFSGTAEAFF. The V call is TRBV7-9, the J call TRBJ1-1; unclear D gene. With 3 bases removed from V and 6 bases from J, the gap between germline ends came to 11 bases. The CDR3 contains 13 residues. CDR1 is SEHNR, CDR2 FQNEAQ, per germline (reference sequence).

CDR3 sequence: CASSQVGQGTYNSPLHF. The CDR3 DNA follows: TGTGCCAGCAGCCAGGTAGGACAGGGCACCTATAATTCACCCCTCCACTTT. The genes are TRBV3-1 (or the pseudogene TRBV3-2) and TRBJ1-6, with 8 bases matching TRBD1. The CDR3 is 17 amino acids. The V gene end was trimmed by 3 bases and the J gene end by 2 bases; junction bases not matched to a gene: 6. The germline CDR1 and CDR2 sequences are LGHDT and YNNKEL (reference sequence).

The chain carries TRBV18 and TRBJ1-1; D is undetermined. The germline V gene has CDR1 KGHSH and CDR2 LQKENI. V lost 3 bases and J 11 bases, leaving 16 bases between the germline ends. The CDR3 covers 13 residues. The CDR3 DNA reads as TGTGCCAGCTCACCCGAAGGGAGAGGCGCGGCTTTCTTT. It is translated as CASSPEGRGAAFF.

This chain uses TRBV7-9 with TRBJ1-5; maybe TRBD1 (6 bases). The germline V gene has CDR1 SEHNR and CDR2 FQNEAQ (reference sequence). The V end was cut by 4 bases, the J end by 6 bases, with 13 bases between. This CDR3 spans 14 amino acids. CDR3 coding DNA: TGTGCCAGCAGCTCGGGACACTCAACTCAGCCCCAGCATTTT. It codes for CASSSGHSTQPQHF.

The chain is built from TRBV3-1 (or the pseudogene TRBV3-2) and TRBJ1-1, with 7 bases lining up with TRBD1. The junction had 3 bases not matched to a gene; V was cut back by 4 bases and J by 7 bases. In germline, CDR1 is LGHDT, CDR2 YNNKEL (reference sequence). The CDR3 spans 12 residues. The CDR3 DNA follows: TGTGCCAGCAGCCCCCGACAGGGTGAAGCTTTCTTT. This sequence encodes CASSPRQGEAFF.

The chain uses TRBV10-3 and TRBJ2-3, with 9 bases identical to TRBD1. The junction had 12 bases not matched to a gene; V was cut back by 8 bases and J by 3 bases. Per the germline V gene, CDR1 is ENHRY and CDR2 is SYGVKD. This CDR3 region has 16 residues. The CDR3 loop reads CAIRPGTGMGTDTQYF. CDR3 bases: TGTGCCATCCGTCCCGGGACAGGGATGGGGACAGATACGCAGTATTTT.

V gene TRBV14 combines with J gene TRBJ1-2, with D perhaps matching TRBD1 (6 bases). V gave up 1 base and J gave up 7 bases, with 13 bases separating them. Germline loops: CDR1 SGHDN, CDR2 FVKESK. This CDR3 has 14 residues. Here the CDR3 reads CASSQGAGDGGYTF. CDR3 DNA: TGTGCCAGCAGCCAAGGTGCAGGGGATGGTGGCTACACCTTC.

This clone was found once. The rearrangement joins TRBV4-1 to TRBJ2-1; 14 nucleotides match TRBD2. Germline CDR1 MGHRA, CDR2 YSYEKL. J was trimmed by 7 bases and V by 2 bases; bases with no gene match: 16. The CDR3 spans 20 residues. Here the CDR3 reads CASSQRRRLAGGPGINEQFF. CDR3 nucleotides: TGCGCCAGCAGCCAAAGACGACGACTAGCGGGAGGGCCAGGTATTAATGAGCAGTTCTTC.

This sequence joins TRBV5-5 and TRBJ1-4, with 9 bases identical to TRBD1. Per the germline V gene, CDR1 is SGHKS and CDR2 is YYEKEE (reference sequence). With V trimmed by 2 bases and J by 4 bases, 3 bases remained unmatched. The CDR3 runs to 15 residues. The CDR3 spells CASSFRQGDNEKLFF. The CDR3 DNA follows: TGTGCCAGCAGCTTCCGACAGGGGGATAATGAAAAACTGTTTTTT. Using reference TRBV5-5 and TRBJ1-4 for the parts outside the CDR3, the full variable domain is DAGVTQSPTHLIKTRGQQVTLRCSPISGHKSVSWYQQVLGQGPQFIFQYYEKEERGRGNFPDRFSARQFPNYSSELNVNALLLGDSALYLCASSFRQGDNEKLFFGSGTQLSVL.

CDR3 DNA: TGTGCCAGCAGCTTTGGCAGGGTCCATGGCTACACCTTC. Its protein is CASSFGRVHGYTF. The chain has TRBV5-6 and TRBJ1-2; D might be TRBD1 (5 bases). V was pared by 2 bases and J by 6 bases, with 11 bases between. This CDR3 is built from 13 residues. The germline gives CDR1 SGHDT, CDR2 YYEEEE.

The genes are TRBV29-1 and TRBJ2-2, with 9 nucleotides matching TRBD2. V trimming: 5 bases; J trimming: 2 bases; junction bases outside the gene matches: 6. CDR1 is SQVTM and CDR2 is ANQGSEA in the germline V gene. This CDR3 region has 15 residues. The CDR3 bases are TGCAGCGTTTCCCAAGCGGGGGGAAACACCGGGGAGCTGTTTTTT. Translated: CSVSQAGGNTGELFF.

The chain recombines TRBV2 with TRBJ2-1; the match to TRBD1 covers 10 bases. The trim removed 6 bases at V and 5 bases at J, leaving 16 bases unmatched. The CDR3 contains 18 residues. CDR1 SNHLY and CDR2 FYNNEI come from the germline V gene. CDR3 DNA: TGTGCCAGCAGAGCCGGGACAGGGGTCAGGGAGGTCAACAATGAGCAGTTCTTC. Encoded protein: CASRAGTGVREVNNEQFF.